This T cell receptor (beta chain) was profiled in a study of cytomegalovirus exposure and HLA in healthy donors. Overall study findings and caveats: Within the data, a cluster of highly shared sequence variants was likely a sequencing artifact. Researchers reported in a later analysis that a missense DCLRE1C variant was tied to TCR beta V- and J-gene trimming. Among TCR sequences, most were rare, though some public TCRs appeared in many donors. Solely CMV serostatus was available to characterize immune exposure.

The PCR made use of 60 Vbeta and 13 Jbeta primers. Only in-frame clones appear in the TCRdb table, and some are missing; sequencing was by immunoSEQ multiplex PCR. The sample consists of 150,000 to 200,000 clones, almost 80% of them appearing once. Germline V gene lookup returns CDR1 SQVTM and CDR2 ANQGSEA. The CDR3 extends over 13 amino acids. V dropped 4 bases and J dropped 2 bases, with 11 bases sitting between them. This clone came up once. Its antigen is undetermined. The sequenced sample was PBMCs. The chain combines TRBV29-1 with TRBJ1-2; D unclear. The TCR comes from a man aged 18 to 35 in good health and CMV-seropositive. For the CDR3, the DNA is TGCAGCGTTGGATCTAGGCAGAACTATGGCTACACCTTC. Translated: CSVGSRQNYGYTF.